A single sample is the source of the 14 T cell receptor beta chains below, sequenced in a study of blood T cell repertoires in COVID-19 (dated by TCRdb to the early 2020s). Receptor amplification or capture employed the immunoSEQ multiplex PCR assay. In TCRdb, the immuneACCESS table is reduced to in-frame sequences with V and J assigned. These tables do not hold every clone; where another copy was compared, an unresolved V gene accounts for under half, and the others remain unexplained. Here the sample has 210,000 or so clones; 86% occur a single time. The ten top clones hold roughly 2.2% of the sample. Sequences were obtained from peripheral blood. These receptors all stem from a woman aged 45-59 years with acute or convalescent COVID-19.

The J gene is TRBJ1-4, the V gene TRBV3-1 (or the pseudogene TRBV3-2), with D tentatively TRBD1 (6 bases). This CDR3 region has 17 residues. Germline values: CDR1 LGHDT, CDR2 YNNKEL (reference sequence). Trimming shortened V by 0 bases and J by 4 bases, and 15 bases separated the two germline ends. The CDR3 nucleotides are TGTGCCAGCAGCCAAGACGGGAGGGGGGCTGTTAATGAAAAACTGTTTTTT. Encoded protein: CASSQDGRGAVNEKLFF.

CDR3 region: CATSGSGNTEAFF. In DNA form, the CDR3 reads TGTGCCACCAGTGGGTCAGGGAACACTGAAGCTTTCTTT. The chain couples TRBV24-1 to TRBJ1-1; D unclear. Trimming stripped 5 bases from V and 1 base from J, with 7 bases between. This CDR3 spans 13 amino acids. The germline V gene encodes CDR1 KGHDR and CDR2 SFDVKD.

This chain links TRBV29-1 with TRBJ1-1; the D gene is possibly TRBD1 (5 bases). Germline V gives CDR1 SQVTM, CDR2 ANQGSEA. The CDR3 has 14 amino acids. The V gene lost 5 bases and the J gene lost 5 bases, with 18 bases spanning the gap. CDR3 bases: TGCAGCGTTCTCCTCCCAACAGGAGGGACTGAAGCTTTCTTT. Amino acid sequence: CSVLLPTGGTEAFF.

With respect to this clone: A junction boundary mismatches the germline segment, possibly from a read error. This chain uses TRBV7-2 with TRBJ2-7; TRBD1 aligns across 8 bases. The CDR3 loop spans 13 amino acids. CDR1 is SGHTA, CDR2 FQGNSA, per germline. CDR3 nucleotide sequence: TGTGCCAGCAACTTATCGGGACAGGCTGAGCAGTACTTC. Translated: CASNLSGQAEQYF.

The rearrangement uses TRBV4-2 and TRBJ2-7; 14 bases are shared with TRBD2. This CDR3 contains 18 residues. With 1 base clipped from V and 1 base from J, the junction kept 6 bases outside the gene matches. Germline V gives CDR1 LGHNA, CDR2 YNFKEQ. The CDR3 DNA reads TGTGCCAGCAGCCAAGTTGGCGGGACTAGCGGGAGATCCTACGAGCAGTACTTC. It yields the protein CASSQVGGTSGRSYEQYF.

The chain carries TRBV6-1 and TRBJ2-2; D not resolved. Germline-derived CDR1 and CDR2 are MNHNS and SASEGT. This CDR3 has 14 residues. V was clipped by 2 bases and J by 1 base, with 5 bases between them. The CDR3 is CASSETGNTGELFF. In nucleotides, the CDR3 is TGTGCCAGCAGTGAAACCGGGAACACCGGGGAGCTGTTTTTT.

V and J are TRBV27 and TRBJ2-3; D is perhaps TRBD1 (5 bases). Trimming left V 5 bases short and J 3 bases short, with 21 bases between. CDR1 MNHEY and CDR2 SMNVEV come from the germline V gene (reference sequence). The CDR3 runs 17 residues. This CDR3 is CASSPALRVRGTDTQYF. The CDR3 coding sequence is TGTGCCAGCAGTCCCGCACTCAGGGTCAGAGGAACAGATACGCAGTATTTT.

The J gene is TRBJ1-2, the V gene TRBV5-4; 9 bases are a match to TRBD1. This CDR3 spans 13 amino acids. Germline loops: CDR1 SGHNT, CDR2 YYREEE (reference sequence). The junction had 5 bases not matched to a gene; V was cut back by 4 bases and J by 7 bases. The CDR3, as DNA: TGTGCCAGCAGCAGACAGGGGGAAGGTGGCTACACCTTC. Encoded protein: CASSRQGEGGYTF.

The chain combines TRBV6-4 with TRBJ1-6; possibly TRBD1 for D (6 bases). From germline, CDR1 is MRHNA and CDR2 SNTAGT. The CDR3 has 13 amino acids. V lost 4 bases to trimming and J lost 5 bases, with 6 bases between them. The CDR3 DNA reads as TGTGCCAGCAGTGCAGGGGATAATTCACCCCTCCACTTT. This codes for CASSAGDNSPLHF.

The CDR3 here is CASSDTAENQPQHF. The CDR3 DNA follows: TGTGCCAGCAGTGACACAGCCGAAAATCAGCCCCAGCATTTT. The V and J genes are TRBV6-4 and TRBJ1-5; unclear D gene. CDR3 length: 14 residues. Germline CDR1 is MRHNA and CDR2 is SNTAGT. The ends were cut back, 2 bases at V and 4 bases at J, with 9 bases in the middle.

This chain joins TRBV9 and TRBJ1-1; tentative D call: TRBD1 (6 bases). CDR1 and CDR2 (germline): SGDLS, YYNGEE. The CDR3 totals 15 residues. V lost 0 bases and J lost 0, with 9 bases in between. In DNA form, the CDR3 reads TGTGCCAGCAGCGTAGACCACAGGGTGAACACTGAAGCTTTCTTT. This sequence encodes CASSVDHRVNTEAFF.

V and J are TRBV7-9 and TRBJ2-1, with 7 bases matching TRBD2. The CDR3 runs to 13 residues. V lost 10 bases, J lost 2 bases, and 5 bases stayed unmatched. From germline, CDR1 is SEHNR and CDR2 FQNEAQ (reference sequence). In DNA, the CDR3 is TGTGCCACAAGGGAGGGCCCCTACAATGAGCAGTTCTTC. This codes for CATREGPYNEQFF.

V usage is TRBV5-4 and J usage is TRBJ2-2, with D perhaps TRBD1 (6 bases). CDR1 is SGHNT, CDR2 YYREEE, per germline (reference sequence). V shed 5 bases and J shed 2 bases, with 16 bases lying between them. CDR3 length equals 16 residues. This CDR3 reads CASRKASGVNTGELFF. CDR3 DNA: TGTGCCAGCAGGAAAGCTTCAGGGGTTAACACCGGGGAGCTGTTTTTT.

Here the CDR3 DNA reads TGTGCCAGCATCCCCGGGACAGGGACCAATCAGCCCCAGCATTTT. Translating it yields CASIPGTGTNQPQHF. This chain uses TRBV6-5 with TRBJ1-5, with 9 nucleotides matching TRBD1. Germline CDR1 reads MNHEY; CDR2 reads SVGAGI. The CDR3 has 15 residues. After removal of 7 bases from V and 3 bases from J, the junction contained 7 bases not matched to a gene.